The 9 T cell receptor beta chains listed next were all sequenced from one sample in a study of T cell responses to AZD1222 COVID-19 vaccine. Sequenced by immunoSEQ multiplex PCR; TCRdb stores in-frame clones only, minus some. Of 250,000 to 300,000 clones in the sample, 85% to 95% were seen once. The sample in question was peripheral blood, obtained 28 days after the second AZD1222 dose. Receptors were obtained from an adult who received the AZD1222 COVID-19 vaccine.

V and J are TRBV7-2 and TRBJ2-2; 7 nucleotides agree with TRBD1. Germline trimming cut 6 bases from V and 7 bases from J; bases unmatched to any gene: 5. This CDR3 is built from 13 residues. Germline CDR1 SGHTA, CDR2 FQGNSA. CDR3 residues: CASSLRGRGELFF. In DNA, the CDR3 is TGTGCCAGCAGTCTAAGGGGGCGCGGGGAGCTGTTTTTT.

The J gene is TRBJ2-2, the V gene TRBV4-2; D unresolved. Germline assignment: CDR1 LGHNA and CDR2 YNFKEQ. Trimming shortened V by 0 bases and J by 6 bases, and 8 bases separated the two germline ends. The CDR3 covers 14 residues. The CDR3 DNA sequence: TGTGCCAGCAGCCAAGATGGTCACCCCGGGGAGCTGTTTTTT. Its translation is CASSQDGHPGELFF.

Written as DNA, the CDR3 is TGTGCCATCAGTGATACGATTGGAGATACGCAGTATTTT. Protein product: CAISDTIGDTQYF. The rearrangement uses TRBV10-3 and TRBJ2-3; no reliable D call. The CDR3 is 13 residues long. Trimming pared 3 bases from V and 5 bases from J, leaving 9 bases between. Germline lookup yields CDR1 ENHRY and CDR2 SYGVKD.

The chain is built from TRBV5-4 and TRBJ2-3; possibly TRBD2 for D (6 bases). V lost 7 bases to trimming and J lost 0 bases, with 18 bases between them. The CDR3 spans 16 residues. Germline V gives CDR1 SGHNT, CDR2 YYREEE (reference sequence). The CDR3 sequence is CASFGGGGVSTDTQYF. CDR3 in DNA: TGTGCCAGCTTTGGGGGTGGAGGGGTTAGCACAGATACGCAGTATTTT.

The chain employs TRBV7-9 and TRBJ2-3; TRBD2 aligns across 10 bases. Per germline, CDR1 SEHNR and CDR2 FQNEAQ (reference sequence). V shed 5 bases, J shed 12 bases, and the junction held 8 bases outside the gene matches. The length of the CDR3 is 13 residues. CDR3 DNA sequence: TGTGCCAGCAGCCGACTAGCGGGCCGGCCCCAGTATTTT. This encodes CASSRLAGRPQYF.

The CDR3 is CASSGGTGNQPQHF. Written as DNA, the CDR3 is TGTGCCAGCAGCGGTGGGACAGGCAATCAGCCCCAGCATTTT. The chain employs TRBV5-5 and TRBJ1-5, with 7 bases matching TRBD1. Per germline, CDR1 SGHKS and CDR2 YYEKEE (reference sequence). The trim removed 4 bases at V and 2 bases at J, leaving 3 bases unmatched. This CDR3 contains 14 residues.

The CDR3 loop is CASTESGSSYNEQFF. The CDR3 nucleotides read TGTGCCAGCACCGAAAGCGGGAGCTCCTACAATGAGCAGTTCTTC. The chain carries TRBV6-5 and TRBJ2-1; 8 nucleotides agree with TRBD2. With 7 bases clipped from V and 0 bases from J, the junction kept 5 bases outside the gene matches. CDR1 and CDR2 (germline): MNHEY, SVGAGI. CDR3 length: 15 amino acids.

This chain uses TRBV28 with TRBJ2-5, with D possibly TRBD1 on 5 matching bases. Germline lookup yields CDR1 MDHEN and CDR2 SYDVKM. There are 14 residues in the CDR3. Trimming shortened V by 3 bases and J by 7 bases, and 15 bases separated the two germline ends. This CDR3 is CASSFREKPGTQYF. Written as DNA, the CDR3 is TGTGCCAGCAGTTTCAGGGAAAAGCCGGGGACCCAGTACTTC.

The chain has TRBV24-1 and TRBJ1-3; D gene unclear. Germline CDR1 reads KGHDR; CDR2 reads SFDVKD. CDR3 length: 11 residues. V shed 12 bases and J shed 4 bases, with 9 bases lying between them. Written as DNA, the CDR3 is TGTGCCGACCATGCAGGAAACACCATATATTTT. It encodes CADHAGNTIYF.